This T cell receptor beta chain was identified during a study of cytomegalovirus exposure and HLA in healthy donors. The study's findings and limits: With further analysis later on, most CMV-associated TCR beta chains appeared HLA-restricted.

CDR3 size: 16 residues. Germline-derived CDR1 and CDR2 are SNHLY and FYNNEI. The trim removed 3 bases at V and 5 bases at J, leaving 7 bases unmatched. In regard to this clone: The antigen is unknown.

In the PCR, 60 Vbeta and 13 Jbeta primers were used. Produced via immunoSEQ multiplex PCR; TCRdb's table is partial and in-frame only. The sample contains some 120,000 clones, 75% to 90% of which appear only once. This receptor was obtained from a man aged 35-49 years in good health and CMV-seronegative. Sequences were obtained from PBMCs. V and J are TRBV2 and TRBJ1-4; TRBD1 matches 9 bases. CDR3 DNA sequence: TGTGCCAGCAGTGATGGGACAGGGAAGGGAAATGAAAAACTGTTTTTT. Translation gives CASSDGTGKGNEKLFF.